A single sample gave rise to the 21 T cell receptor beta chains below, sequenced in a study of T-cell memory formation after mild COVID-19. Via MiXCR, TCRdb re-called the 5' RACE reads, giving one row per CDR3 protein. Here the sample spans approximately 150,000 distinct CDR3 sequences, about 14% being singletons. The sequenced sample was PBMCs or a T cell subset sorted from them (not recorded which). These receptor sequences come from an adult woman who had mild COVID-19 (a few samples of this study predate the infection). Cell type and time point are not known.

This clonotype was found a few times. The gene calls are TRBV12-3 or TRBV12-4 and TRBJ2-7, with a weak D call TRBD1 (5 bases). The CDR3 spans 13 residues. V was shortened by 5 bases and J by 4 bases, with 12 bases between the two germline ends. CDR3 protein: CASSLRQFYEQYF. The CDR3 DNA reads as TGTGCCAGCAGTCTCAGACAGTTTTACGAGCAGTACTTC.

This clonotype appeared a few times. DNA for the CDR3: TGTGCCAGCAGCTACGGACTAGCGGACACAGATACGCAGTATTTT. The encoded protein is CASSYGLADTDTQYF. This chain connects TRBV7-9 to TRBJ2-3; 10 bases map to TRBD2. The CDR3 sequence is 15 residues long. Germline assignment: CDR1 SEHNR and CDR2 FQNEAQ (reference sequence). The V and J ends lost 4 bases and 2 bases, in that order; junction bases with no gene match: 3.

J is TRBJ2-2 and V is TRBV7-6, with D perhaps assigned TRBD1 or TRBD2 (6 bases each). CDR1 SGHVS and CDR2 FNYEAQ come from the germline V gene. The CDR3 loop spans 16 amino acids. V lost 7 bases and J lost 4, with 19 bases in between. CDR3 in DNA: TGTGCCAGCACTATAGAGGGGGGCAGTATCACCGGGGAGCTGTTTTTT. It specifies CASTIEGGSITGELFF. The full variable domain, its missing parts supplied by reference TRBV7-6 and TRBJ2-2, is GAGVSQSPRYKVTKRGQDVALRCDPISGHVSLYWYRQALGQGPEFLTYFNYEAQQDKSGLPNDRFSAERPEGSISTLTIQRTEQRDSAMYRCASTIEGGSITGELFFGEGSRLTVL.

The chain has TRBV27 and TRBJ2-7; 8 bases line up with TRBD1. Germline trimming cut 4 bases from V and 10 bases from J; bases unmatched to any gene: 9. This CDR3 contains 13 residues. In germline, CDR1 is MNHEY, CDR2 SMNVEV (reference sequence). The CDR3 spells CASSYGQGEYQYF. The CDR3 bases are TGTGCCAGCAGTTACGGACAGGGAGAATATCAGTACTTC.

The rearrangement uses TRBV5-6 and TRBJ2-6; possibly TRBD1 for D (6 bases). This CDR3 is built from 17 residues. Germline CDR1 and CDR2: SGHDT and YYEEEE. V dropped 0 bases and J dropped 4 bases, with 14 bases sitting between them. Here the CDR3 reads CASSLGTVLSGANVLTF. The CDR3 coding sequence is TGTGCCAGCAGCTTGGGGACAGTGCTGTCGGGGGCCAACGTCCTGACTTTC.

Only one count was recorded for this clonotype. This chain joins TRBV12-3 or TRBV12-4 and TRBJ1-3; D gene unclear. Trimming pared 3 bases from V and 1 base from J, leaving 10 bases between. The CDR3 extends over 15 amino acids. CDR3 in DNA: TGTGCCAGCAGTTTTCGACGGGCATCTGGAAACACCATATATTTT. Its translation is CASSFRRASGNTIYF.

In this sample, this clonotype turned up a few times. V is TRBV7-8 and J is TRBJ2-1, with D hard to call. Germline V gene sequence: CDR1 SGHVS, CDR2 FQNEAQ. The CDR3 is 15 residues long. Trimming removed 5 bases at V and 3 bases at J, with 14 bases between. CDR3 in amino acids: CASSRSLLGYNEQFF. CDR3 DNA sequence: TGTGCCAGCAGCCGGAGTCTTCTGGGCTACAATGAGCAGTTCTTC.

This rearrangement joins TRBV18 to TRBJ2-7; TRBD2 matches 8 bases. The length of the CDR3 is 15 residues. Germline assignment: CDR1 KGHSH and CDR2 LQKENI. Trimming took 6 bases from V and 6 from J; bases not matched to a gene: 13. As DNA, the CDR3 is TGTGCCAGCTCGCAAAGCGGGAGTCATCGCGGCGAGCAGTACTTC. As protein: CASSQSGSHRGEQYF.

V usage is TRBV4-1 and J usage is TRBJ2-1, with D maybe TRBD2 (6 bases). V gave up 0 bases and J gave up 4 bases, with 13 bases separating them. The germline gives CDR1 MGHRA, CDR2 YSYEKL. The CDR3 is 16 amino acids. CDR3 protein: CASSQDHASEYNEQFF. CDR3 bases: TGCGCCAGCAGCCAAGATCACGCTAGCGAATACAATGAGCAGTTCTTC.

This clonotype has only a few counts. CDR3 in amino acids: CASSPSAHPRLFF. The CDR3 nucleotides read TGTGCCAGCAGCCCCAGTGCGCACCCCCGCTTGTTCTTC. The J gene is TRBJ2-1, the V gene TRBV7-2; D is unresolved. Germline V lookup: CDR1 SGHTA, CDR2 FQGNSA. Trimming removed 5 bases from V and 15 bases from J, with 20 bases in between. This CDR3 comprises 13 residues.

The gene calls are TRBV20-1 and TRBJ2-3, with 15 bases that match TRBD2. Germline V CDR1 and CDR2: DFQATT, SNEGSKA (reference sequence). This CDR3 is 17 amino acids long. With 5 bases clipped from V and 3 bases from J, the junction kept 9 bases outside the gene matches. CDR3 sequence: CSAGGLAGGESTDTQYF. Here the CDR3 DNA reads TGCAGTGCTGGTGGACTAGCGGGGGGGGAATCGACAGATACGCAGTATTTT.

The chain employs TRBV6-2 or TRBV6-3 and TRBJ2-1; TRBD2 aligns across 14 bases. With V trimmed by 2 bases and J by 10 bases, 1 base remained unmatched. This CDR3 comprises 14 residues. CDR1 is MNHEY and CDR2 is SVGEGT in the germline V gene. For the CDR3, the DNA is TGTGCCAGCAGTTACGGACTAGCGGGAGGAGAGCAGTTCTTC. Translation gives CASSYGLAGGEQFF.

The CDR3 sequence: CSVPLAGGWDEQFF. In nucleotides, the CDR3 is TGCAGCGTCCCACTAGCGGGAGGGTGGGATGAGCAGTTCTTC. The chain combines TRBV29-1 with TRBJ2-1; 13 positions match TRBD2. CDR1 and CDR2 from the germline V gene are SQVTM and ANQGSEA. V lost 6 bases, J lost 8 bases, and 7 bases stayed unmatched. The CDR3 contains 14 residues.

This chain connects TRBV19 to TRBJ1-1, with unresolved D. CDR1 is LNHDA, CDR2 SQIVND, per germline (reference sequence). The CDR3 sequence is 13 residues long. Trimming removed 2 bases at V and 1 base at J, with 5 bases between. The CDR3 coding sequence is TGTGCCAGTAGTATATCGACGAACACTGAAGCTTTCTTT. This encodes CASSISTNTEAFF.

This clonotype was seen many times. The CDR3 sequence: CSADRGSQETQYF. CDR3 DNA: TGCAGTGCGGACCGGGGATCCCAGGAGACCCAGTACTTC. The chain couples TRBV20-1 to TRBJ2-5; TRBD2 is a possible D gene (5 bases). The CDR3 has 13 residues. The germline CDR1 and CDR2 sequences are DFQATT and SNEGSKA (reference sequence). Deletions cut 6 bases from V and 5 bases from J, with 16 bases between.

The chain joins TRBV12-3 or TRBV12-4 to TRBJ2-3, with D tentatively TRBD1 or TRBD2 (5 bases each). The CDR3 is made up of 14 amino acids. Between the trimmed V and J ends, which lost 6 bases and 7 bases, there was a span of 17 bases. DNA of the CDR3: TGTGCCAGCAGACTAGTTGAGGGGCCCTATACGCAGTATTTT. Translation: CASRLVEGPYTQYF.

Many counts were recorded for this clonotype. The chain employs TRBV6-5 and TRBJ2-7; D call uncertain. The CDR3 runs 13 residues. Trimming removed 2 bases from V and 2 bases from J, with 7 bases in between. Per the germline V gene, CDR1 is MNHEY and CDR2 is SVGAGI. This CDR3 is CASSYGRAYEQYF. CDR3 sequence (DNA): TGTGCCAGCAGTTACGGCAGAGCCTACGAGCAGTACTTC.

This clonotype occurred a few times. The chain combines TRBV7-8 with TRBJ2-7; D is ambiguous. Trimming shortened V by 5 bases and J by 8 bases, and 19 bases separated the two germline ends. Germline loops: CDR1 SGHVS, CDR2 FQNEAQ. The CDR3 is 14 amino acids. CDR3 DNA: TGTGCCAGCAGCCCATCATCAACCCTCTTCAAGCAGTACTTC. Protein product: CASSPSSTLFKQYF.

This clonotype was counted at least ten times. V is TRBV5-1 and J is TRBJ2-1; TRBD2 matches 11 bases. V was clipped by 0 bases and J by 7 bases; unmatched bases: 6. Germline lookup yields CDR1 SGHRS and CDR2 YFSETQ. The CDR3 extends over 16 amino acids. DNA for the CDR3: TGCGCCAGCAGCTTGGAGCCTAGCGGGAGGCTGAATGAGCAGTTCTTC. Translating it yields CASSLEPSGRLNEQFF.

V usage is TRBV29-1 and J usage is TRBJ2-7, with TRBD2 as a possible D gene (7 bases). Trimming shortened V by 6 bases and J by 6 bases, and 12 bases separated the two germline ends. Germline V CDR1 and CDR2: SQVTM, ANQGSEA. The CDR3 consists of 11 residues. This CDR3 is CSVGGRGEQYF. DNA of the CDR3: TGCAGCGTCGGGGGGCGCGGCGAGCAGTACTTC.

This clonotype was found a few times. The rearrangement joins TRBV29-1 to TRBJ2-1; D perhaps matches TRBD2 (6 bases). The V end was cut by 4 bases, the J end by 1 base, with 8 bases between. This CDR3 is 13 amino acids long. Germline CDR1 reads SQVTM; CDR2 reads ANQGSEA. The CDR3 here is CSVGGRSYNEQFF. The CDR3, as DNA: TGCAGCGTTGGAGGGAGGTCCTACAATGAGCAGTTCTTC.